These T cell receptor beta chains were read from a single sample in a study of persistence of HIV-infected CD4 T cells. The protocol was immunoSEQ multiplex PCR, while the TCRdb copy is restricted to in-frame clones and leaves out a portion. The sample lists over 30,000 clones, 75% to 90% occurring once. These receptors' targets are unknown. The material was cultured CD4+ T cells from PBMCs, obtained from a patient who received antiretroviral therapy. Every receptor here comes from an adult with HIV. The donor label of this sample is uncertain. Each CDR3 is given with its conserved first and last residue. The order of the fields is D gene, clone size, V gene, J gene, CDR3 DNA, CDR3 protein. D genes are given only for firm matches. Some rows have no size entry. The others give once, few or many, or a class for an expanded clone.

D: .
size: .
V: TRBV6-5
J: TRBJ1-2
DNA: TGTGCCAGCAGTTACTCGGAAGTGGGGGGCTACACCTTC
CDR3: CASSYSEVGGYTF

D: .
size: few
V: TRBV10-3
J: TRBJ1-1
DNA: TGTGCCATTACGGACGGGTTAAACACTGAAGCTTTCTTT
CDR3: CAITDGLNTEAFF

D: .
size: .
V: TRBV7-9
J: TRBJ2-1
DNA: TGTGCCAGCAGCCCCCAGAAAGGGGGGGGCCTCGTGGATGAGCAGTTCTTC
CDR3: CASSPQKGGGLVDEQFF

D: .
size: few
V: TRBV15
J: TRBJ2-5
DNA: TGTGCCACCAGCAGAGAGCGTGGGGGGCGAGAGACCCAGTACTTC
CDR3: CATSRERGGRETQYF

D: .
size: .
V: TRBV4-2
J: TRBJ2-1
DNA: TGTGCCAGCAGCCATCTAGGCCATGAGCAGTTCTTC
CDR3: CASSHLGHEQFF

D: .
size: few
V: TRBV18
J: TRBJ1-5
DNA: TGTGCCAGCTCACAGGAAAGGGTAATCAATCAGCCCCAGCATTTT
CDR3: CASSQERVINQPQHF

D: .
size: .
V: TRBV5-6
J: TRBJ1-2
DNA: TGTGCCAGCAGCTTGGTTTTTCAGGCTGGCTATGGCTACACCTTC
CDR3: CASSLVFQAGYGYTF

D: .
size: .
V: TRBV6-5
J: TRBJ1-2
DNA: TGTGCCAGCCTTTCGAGGGGCGTTGGCTACACCTTC
CDR3: CASLSRGVGYTF

D: TRBD1
size: .
V: TRBV5-5
J: TRBJ1-2
DNA: TGTGCCAGCAGCCCACAAGTGGGGACAGGGATTTCTTTCTATGGCTACACCTTC
CDR3: CASSPQVGTGISFYGYTF

D: .
size: .
V: TRBV5-8
J: TRBJ1-5
DNA: TGTGCCAGCAGCTTACGGGGCCCTAGCAATCAGCCCCAGCATTTT
CDR3: CASSLRGPSNQPQHF

D: TRBD1
size: .
V: TRBV6-1
J: TRBJ2-4
DNA: TGTGCCAGCAGTGTCGGGACAGGGGGCTCCGACTCCGCCAAAAACATTCAGTACTTC
CDR3: CASSVGTGGSDSAKNIQYF

D: .
size: .
V: TRBV5-1
J: TRBJ1-1
DNA: TGCGCCAGCAGCTTGATTATCGGGGGGATGAACACTGAAGCTTTCTTT
CDR3: CASSLIIGGMNTEAFF

D: .
size: .
V: TRBV15
J: TRBJ2-2
DNA: TGTGCCACCAGCAGAGACAGGGTGGCCGGGGAGCTGTTTTTT
CDR3: CATSRDRVAGELFF

D: TRBD2
size: .
V: TRBV2
J: TRBJ2-1
DNA: TGTGCCAGCAGTGATAAGCGGGGGGGCTCCTACAATGAGCAGTTCTTC
CDR3: CASSDKRGGSYNEQFF

D: TRBD1
size: .
V: TRBV19
J: TRBJ2-4
DNA: TGTGCCAGTAGCCCGAAGACAGGGGCCGACCGATCAGCCAAAAACATTCAGTACTTC
CDR3: CASSPKTGADRSAKNIQYF

D: .
size: .
V: TRBV5-8
J: TRBJ1-1
DNA: TGTGCCAGCAGCTCGGCGATCCGGGGGGCGACTGAAGCTTTCTTT
CDR3: CASSSAIRGATEAFF

D: TRBD1
size: .
V: TRBV30
J: TRBJ1-2
DNA: TGTGCCTGGATCATTTCCGGTAGGGGGCAGCTTAAGGGCTACACCTTC
CDR3: CAWIISGRGQLKGYTF

D: .
size: .
V: TRBV4-1
J: TRBJ1-1
DNA: TGCGCCAGCAGCCAAGAAGCTGGGGCCGCATACACTGAAGCTTTCTTT
CDR3: CASSQEAGAAYTEAFF

D: .
size: .
V: TRBV25-1
J: TRBJ1-6
DNA: TGTGCCAGCAGCACCTTGGGGCAAAATTCACCCCTCCACTTT
CDR3: CASSTLGQNSPLHF

D: .
size: once
V: TRBV11-3
J: TRBJ1-3
DNA: TGTGCCAGCAGCTTAGATGCCGGAAACACCATATATTTT
CDR3: CASSLDAGNTIYF

D: TRBD1
size: .
V: TRBV9
J: TRBJ1-1
DNA: TGTGCCAGCAGGGGCGAAACAGGGGGGATCAACACTGAAGCTTTCTTT
CDR3: CASRGETGGINTEAFF

D: TRBD2
size: .
V: TRBV9
J: TRBJ2-2
DNA: TGTGCCAGCAGCCCACGACTAGCGGTGAACACCGGGGAGCTGTTTTTT
CDR3: CASSPRLAVNTGELFF

D: .
size: .
V: TRBV9
J: TRBJ2-2
DNA: TGTGCCAGCAGCGTAGGGACAACTACCGGGGAGCTGTTTTTT
CDR3: CASSVGTTTGELFF

D: TRBD1
size: .
V: TRBV27
J: TRBJ1-2
DNA: TGTGCCAGCAGGACAGGGGGCAAAGGCTACACCTTC
CDR3: CASRTGGKGYTF

D: .
size: .
V: TRBV4-1
J: TRBJ1-4
DNA: TGCGCCAGCAGCCTCGCCGGGACAACAAATGAAAAACTGTTTTTT
CDR3: CASSLAGTTNEKLFF

D: TRBD1
size: .
V: TRBV10-3
J: TRBJ1-2
DNA: TGTGCCATCAGTGAGACAGGGGTAAATGGCTACACCTTC
CDR3: CAISETGVNGYTF

D: .
size: .
V: TRBV11-1
J: TRBJ2-5
DNA: TGTGCCAGCAGCTTAGTACAAGAGACCCAGTACTTC
CDR3: CASSLVQETQYF

D: .
size: .
V: TRBV19
J: TRBJ2-6
DNA: TGTGCCAGTAGTCAGGACATACTGTCTGGGGCCAACGTCCTGACTTTC
CDR3: CASSQDILSGANVLTF

D: TRBD2
size: .
V: TRBV2
J: TRBJ2-5
DNA: TGTGCCAGCAGTGAGGGACTAGAACCAGAGACCCAGTACTTC
CDR3: CASSEGLEPETQYF

D: TRBD1
size: few
V: TRBV30
J: TRBJ2-1
DNA: TGTGCCTGGACACAGGGGATCTCCTACAATGAGCAGTTCTTC
CDR3: CAWTQGISYNEQFF

D: TRBD1
size: .
V: TRBV5-1
J: TRBJ2-7
DNA: TGCGCCAGCGCCCCATGGACAGGGACGGGTTACGAGCAGTACTTC
CDR3: CASAPWTGTGYEQYF

D: .
size: medium-sized
V: TRBV19
J: TRBJ1-6
DNA: TGTGCCAGTAGTATAGTCGGTACAGCTAATTCACCCCTCCACTTT
CDR3: CASSIVGTANSPLHF

D: TRBD1
size: .
V: TRBV6-5
J: TRBJ2-5
DNA: TGTGCCAGCAGGAGGGGGCCTAGTGAGACCCAGTACTTC
CDR3: CASRRGPSETQYF